The subject of this entry is one TCR beta chain. These data belong to a study of T cell changes during pregnancy in multiple sclerosis. Using immunoSEQ multiplex PCR, the repertoire was profiled, and TCRdb retains in-frame clones only, with some absent. The sample lists 50,000 to 65,000 clones; under 95% were seen once. Unmatched junction bases numbered 4, after V lost 2 bases and J lost 2 bases. This CDR3 has 15 residues. From germline, CDR1 is GTSNPN and CDR2 SVGIG (reference sequence). This chain joins TRBV30 and TRBJ2-3, with TRBD1 matching 10 bases. This receptor was identified in a female donor with multiple sclerosis, enrolled in a pregnancy study. The material was CD8+ T cells from peripheral blood mononuclear cells, obtained in the second trimester of pregnancy. The CDR3 sequence is CAWSPGQGFTDTQYF. The CDR3, as DNA: TGTGCCTGGAGTCCGGGACAGGGGTTCACAGATACGCAGTATTTT. Supplemented by reference TRBV30 and TRBJ2-3, the full variable domain reads SQTIHQWPATLVQPVGSPLSLECTVEGTSNPNLYWYRQAAGRGLQLLFYSVGIGQISSEVPQNLSASRPQDRQFILSSKKLLLSDSGFYLCAWSPGQGFTDTQYFGPGTRLTVL.